The 7 T cell receptor beta chains below all came from one sample that was sequenced in a study of T cell repertoires in cytomegalovirus infection. TCRdb processed the reads anew with MiXCR; each CDR3 protein has one entry. Among 750,000 to 900,000 distinct CDR3 sequences, approximately 32% were seen once, and the ten largest hold approximately 14%. No antigen has been assigned to these receptors. The specimen was cultured CD8+ T cells from PBMCs, collected from culture after CMV antigen stimulation. The receptors here all came from a human donor in good health (CMV status not recorded). Some clones in this sample may be carry-over from other donors' samples.

The rearrangement joins TRBV7-2 to TRBJ2-7; D remains unclear. This CDR3 has 14 residues. With 1 base removed from V and 3 bases from J, the gap between germline ends came to 10 bases. Germline V gives CDR1 SGHTA, CDR2 FQGNSA. CDR3 region: CASSLGSTYYEQYF. CDR3 nucleotide sequence: TGTGCCAGCAGCTTAGGGTCGACCTACTACGAGCAGTACTTC.

This chain connects TRBV5-3 to TRBJ2-1, with D perhaps TRBD1 (5 bases). Being an ORF, TRBV5-3 has a function that is uncertain. This CDR3 spans 13 amino acids. Trimming left V 8 bases short and J 3 bases short, with 12 bases between. DNA for the CDR3: TGTGCCAGCTTACAGGTGGACTACAATGAGCAGTTCTTC. Protein product: CASLQVDYNEQFF.

Ten or more counts support this clonotype. The CDR3 here is CASSSDGTDTQYF. DNA of the CDR3: TGTGCCAGCAGTTCAGATGGCACAGATACGCAGTATTTT. This rearrangement joins TRBV12-3 or TRBV12-4 to TRBJ2-3; D is unresolved. Trimming left V 4 bases short and J 1 base short, with 6 bases between. This CDR3 comprises 13 residues.

This clonotype was seen a few times. This sequence joins TRBV4-1 and TRBJ2-2; a weak D match, TRBD1 (5 bases). The germline V gene encodes CDR1 MGHRA and CDR2 YSYEKL. This CDR3 has 14 amino acids. Trimming left V 0 bases short and J 7 bases short, with 9 bases between. The DNA of the CDR3 is TGCGCCAGCAGCCAAGATCCCGACAGCGGGGAGCTGTTTTTT. The encoded protein is CASSQDPDSGELFF.

The chain has TRBV15 and TRBJ2-3; maybe TRBD1 (6 bases). Germline assignment: CDR1 LNHNV and CDR2 YYDKDF (reference sequence). This CDR3 is built from 18 residues. V shed 0 bases and J shed 3 bases, with 19 bases lying between them. CDR3 coding DNA: TGTGCCACCAGCAGAGATGATTGGACAGTCGTTGGAACAGATACGCAGTATTTT. Amino acid sequence: CATSRDDWTVVGTDTQYF.

Ten or more counts support this clonotype. This sequence joins TRBV6-1 and TRBJ1-6; no reliable D call. This CDR3 spans 16 amino acids. V lost 10 bases, J lost 5 bases, and 21 bases lay in between. Germline values: CDR1 MNHNS, CDR2 SASEGT. CDR3 nucleotide sequence: TGTGCCACCCTTTCGCGACGAGCCCGAAATAATTCACCCCTCCACTTT. Translated, it gives CATLSRRARNNSPLHF.

The chain carries TRBV28 and TRBJ1-4; D unresolved. CDR3 length equals 14 residues. Germline CDR1 is MDHEN and CDR2 is SYDVKM. V was shortened by 7 bases and J by 4 bases, with 13 bases between the two germline ends. CDR3 sequence: CASTVEGSNEKLFF. The DNA for the CDR3 is TGTGCCAGCACAGTAGAGGGAAGTAATGAAAAACTGTTTTTT.